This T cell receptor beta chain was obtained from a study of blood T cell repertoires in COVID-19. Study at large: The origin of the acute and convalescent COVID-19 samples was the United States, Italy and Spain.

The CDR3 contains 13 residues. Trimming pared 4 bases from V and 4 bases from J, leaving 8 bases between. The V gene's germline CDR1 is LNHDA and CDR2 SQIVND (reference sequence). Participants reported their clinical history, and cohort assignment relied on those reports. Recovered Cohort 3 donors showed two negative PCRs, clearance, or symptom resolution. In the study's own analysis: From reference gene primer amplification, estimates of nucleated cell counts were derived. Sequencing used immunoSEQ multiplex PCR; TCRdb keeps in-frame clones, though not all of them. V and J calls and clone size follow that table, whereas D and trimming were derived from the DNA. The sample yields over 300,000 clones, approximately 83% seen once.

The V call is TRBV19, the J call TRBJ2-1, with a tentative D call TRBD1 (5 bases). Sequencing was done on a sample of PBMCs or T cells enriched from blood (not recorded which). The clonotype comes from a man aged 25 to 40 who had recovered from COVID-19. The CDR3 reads CASSTGKYNEQFF. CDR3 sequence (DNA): TGTGCCAGTAGTACAGGGAAGTACAATGAGCAGTTCTTC. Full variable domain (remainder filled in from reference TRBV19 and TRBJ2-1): DGGITQSPKYLFRKEGQNVTLSCEQNLNHDAMYWYRQDPGQGLRLIYYSQIVNDFQKGDIAEGYSVSREKKESFPLTVTSAQKNPTAFYLCASSTGKYNEQFFGPGTRLTVL.